The 14 T cell receptor beta chains below come from one sample, sequenced in a study of identifying expanded T cells in peripheral blood. Some clones are missing from TCRdb's copy, which holds only in-frame ones; the method was immunoSEQ multiplex PCR. Among 90,000 to 100,000 clones listed, 88% were seen once. Sequencing was done on a sample of blood. The receptors here all came from a person aged 18 to 75 in good health.

This chain connects TRBV15 to TRBJ2-5, with a weak D call TRBD2 (5 bases). The CDR3 covers 11 residues. CDR1 LNHNV and CDR2 YYDKDF come from the germline V gene (reference sequence). Between the trimmed V and J ends, which lost 5 bases and 4 bases, there was a span of 5 bases. CDR3 sequence (DNA): TGTGCCACCAGCGAGGGAGAGACCCAGTACTTC. Its translation: CATSEGETQYF. Based on the CDR3 plus reference TRBV15 and TRBJ2-5, the full variable domain is DAMVIQNPRYQVTQFGKPVTLSCSQTLNHNVMYWYQQKSSQAPKLLFHYYDKDFNNEADTPDNFQSRRPNTSFCFLDIRSPGLGDTAMYLCATSEGETQYFGPGTRLLVL.

The J gene is TRBJ1-1, the V gene TRBV5-4, with 7 positions matching TRBD1. CDR3 length equals 14 residues. Germline V gives CDR1 SGHNT, CDR2 YYREEE (reference sequence). The junction had 9 bases not matched to a gene; V was cut back by 5 bases and J by 5 bases. Written as DNA, the CDR3 is TGTGCCAGCAGTCCACAGGGGCGTCGTACTGAAGCTTTCTTT. Its protein is CASSPQGRRTEAFF.

In DNA, the CDR3 is TGTGCCAGCAGCCCGGGACAGTCGATCGGGGAGCTGTTTTTT. Translation gives CASSPGQSIGELFF. The genes are TRBV6-4 and TRBJ2-2, with 7 bases matching TRBD1. This CDR3 comprises 14 residues. V shed 6 bases, J shed 7 bases, and the junction held 8 bases outside the gene matches. Germline V lookup: CDR1 MRHNA, CDR2 SNTAGT.

The chain's CDR3 is CAWHRGRYGYTF. The DNA of the CDR3 is TGTGCCTGGCACAGGGGCCGTTATGGCTACACCTTC. The chain links TRBV30 to TRBJ1-2; TRBD1 aligns across 7 bases. Germline assignment: CDR1 GTSNPN and CDR2 SVGIG (reference sequence). With 5 bases clipped from V and 5 bases from J, the junction kept 5 bases outside the gene matches. The CDR3 extends over 12 amino acids.

The rearrangement links TRBV6-1 to TRBJ2-7; TRBD2 is a possible D gene (6 bases). V was cut by 1 base and J by 2 bases, with 12 bases left in between. The CDR3 runs 15 residues. Germline-derived CDR1 and CDR2 are MNHNS and SASEGT. CDR3 sequence reads: CASSEGGAGAYEQYF. DNA for the CDR3: TGTGCCAGCAGTGAAGGAGGAGCGGGTGCCTACGAGCAGTACTTC.

This clone appeared a single time. J is TRBJ2-6 and V is TRBV10-3, with D perhaps matching TRBD1 (6 bases). The V end lost 3 bases, the J end lost 0 bases, and 12 bases lay between the germline ends. The length of the CDR3 is 17 residues. Germline V gives CDR1 ENHRY, CDR2 SYGVKD. The CDR3 coding sequence is TGTGCCATCAGTGACTGGACAGAGGTCTCTGGGGCCAACGTCCTGACTTTC. Protein sequence: CAISDWTEVSGANVLTF.

This chain links TRBV18 with TRBJ2-1; 7 bases are a match to TRBD1. CDR3 length: 14 residues. The germline gives CDR1 KGHSH, CDR2 LQKENI. Losses at the gene ends were 4 bases for V and 9 bases for J; bases not matched to a gene: 9. The CDR3 DNA reads as TGTGCCAGCTCACTAAGACAGGGTTCTAGTGAGCAGTTCTTC. As protein: CASSLRQGSSEQFF. The full variable domain, with the rest looked up from reference TRBV18 and TRBJ2-1, is NAGVMQNPRHLVRRRGQEARLRCSPMKGHSHVYWYRQLPEEGLKFMVYLQKENIIDESGMPKERFSAEFPKEGPSILRIQQVVRGDSAAYFCASSLRQGSSEQFFGPGTRLTVL.

The chain links TRBV5-1 to TRBJ2-7, with TRBD2 as a possible D gene (6 bases). The CDR3 is 15 amino acids. V was shortened by 0 bases and J by 4 bases, with 14 bases between the two germline ends. The germline V gene has CDR1 SGHRS and CDR2 YFSETQ. CDR3 sequence (DNA): TGCGCCAGCAGCTTGGCGACAGATGGGACTTACGAGCAGTACTTC. Its protein is CASSLATDGTYEQYF.

This rearrangement joins TRBV2 to TRBJ1-5, with a tentative D call TRBD1 (5 bases). The CDR3 extends over 16 amino acids. Looked up from germline, CDR1 is SNHLY and CDR2 is FYNNEI. V lost 6 bases and J 5 bases, leaving 20 bases between the germline ends. CDR3 sequence: CASSKRAGTTDQPQHF. The DNA of the CDR3 is TGTGCCAGCAGCAAACGTGCAGGGACGACAGATCAGCCCCAGCATTTT. Full variable domain (outside the CDR3, taken from reference TRBV2 and TRBJ1-5): EPEVTQTPSHQVTQMGQEVILRCVPISNHLYFYWYRQILGQKVEFLVSFYNNEISEKSEIFDDQFSVERPDGSNFTLKIRSTKLEDSAMYFCASSKRAGTTDQPQHFGDGTRLSIL.

This chain uses TRBV19 with TRBJ2-3; TRBD1 matches at 10 bases. J gave up 2 bases and V 7 bases, and 6 bases lay outside the gene matches. CDR3 length: 15 amino acids. The V gene's germline CDR1 is LNHDA and CDR2 SQIVND (reference sequence). The CDR3 DNA reads as TGTGCCAGTACATCCGGGACAGGGGTCACAGATACGCAGTATTTT. This sequence encodes CASTSGTGVTDTQYF.

V is TRBV13 and J is TRBJ2-2; D perhaps matches TRBD2 (5 bases). The CDR3 consists of 14 residues. Germline loops: CDR1 PRHDT, CDR2 FYEKMQ (reference sequence). The ends were cut back, 7 bases at V and 4 bases at J, with 13 bases in the middle. The CDR3 region has the DNA TGTGCCAGCACCCCACAAGGGAGCACCGGGGAGCTGTTTTTT. Protein product: CASTPQGSTGELFF. Drawing the rest from reference TRBV13 and TRBJ2-2, the complete variable domain is AAGVIQSPRHLIKEKRETATLKCYPIPRHDTVYWYQQGPGQDPQFLISFYEKMQSDKGSIPDRFSAQQFSDYHSELNMSSLELGDSALYFCASTPQGSTGELFFGEGSRLTVL.

The chain has TRBV5-1 and TRBJ2-5; unclear D gene. This CDR3 spans 13 amino acids. V dropped 0 bases and J dropped 3 bases, with 6 bases sitting between them. Germline V CDR1 and CDR2: SGHRS, YFSETQ. The CDR3 bases are TGCGCCAGCAGCTTGGAAAGCGAAGAGACCCAGTACTTC. It translates to CASSLESEETQYF.

J is TRBJ2-2 and V is TRBV19; D unclear. The CDR3 spans 13 residues. V lost 4 bases, J lost 1 base, and 4 bases lay in between. CDR1 LNHDA and CDR2 SQIVND come from the germline V gene (reference sequence). The CDR3 bases are TGTGCCAGTAGTAGCGGGAACACCGGGGAGCTGTTTTTT. Protein: CASSSGNTGELFF.

The chain links TRBV27 to TRBJ2-5, with 7 bases lining up with TRBD2. Germline trimming cut 5 bases from V and 0 bases from J; bases unmatched to any gene: 6. There are 15 residues in the CDR3. Germline CDR1 is MNHEY and CDR2 is SMNVEV (reference sequence). CDR3 in DNA: TGTGCCAGCAGTCCCATCCGGGGGGACCAAGAGACCCAGTACTTC. Its protein product is CASSPIRGDQETQYF.